These T cell receptor beta chains were read from a single sample in a study of tumor and adjacent non-tumor tissue in lung cancer. TCRdb independently ran MiXCR on the multiplex PCR reads; one entry per CDR3 protein. The sample consists of roughly 67,000 distinct CDR3 sequences, around 76% of them appearing once. The sample comprised distant non-tumor lung tissue. The origin of the receptors is a man between 60 and 75 years old with non-small cell lung cancer. The CDR3 runs from the conserved cysteine through the conserved F or W. A D gene is named only where the DNA matches it firmly. Rows may omit the clone size; those that give it use once, few, many or a size class.

V gene: TRBV12-3/TRBV12-4
J gene: TRBJ2-1
D gene: TRBD1
clone size: -
CDR3 DNA: TGTGCCATCACCTACGCAGGGGGCCTCACCGTCTTCTACAATGAGCAGTTCTTC
CDR3 protein: CAITYAGGLTVFYNEQFF

V gene: TRBV11-1
J gene: TRBJ2-2
D gene: -
clone size: -
CDR3 DNA: TGTGCCGGCGGCTATACTAGTGGTACCGGGGAGCCGTTTTTT
CDR3 protein: CAGGYTSGTGEPFF

V gene: TRBV6-2/TRBV6-3
J gene: TRBJ2-1
D gene: TRBD1
clone size: -
CDR3 DNA: TGTGCCAGCGGGGCAGCGGGACAGGGGGTCGATAAGCAGCTCTTC
CDR3 protein: CASGAAGQGVDKQLF

V gene: TRBV11-2
J gene: TRBJ1-5
D gene: -
clone size: once
CDR3 DNA: TGTACCAGCAGCTTAGAGGGGGGGAATCAGCCCCAGCTTTTT
CDR3 protein: CTSSLEGGNQPQLF

V gene: TRBV29-1
J gene: TRBJ2-4
D gene: TRBD1
clone size: -
CDR3 DNA: TGCAGCGATGGGGACAGGGTAAACTTTCAGTACTTC
CDR3 protein: CSDGDRVNFQYF

V gene: TRBV12-3/TRBV12-4
J gene: TRBJ1-1
D gene: TRBD1
clone size: -
CDR3 DNA: TGTGCTAGCACAAAGGGCGCCCACAGGGGGCGAGAGACTGAAGCTTTCTTT
CDR3 protein: CASTKGAHRGRETEAFF

V gene: TRBV6-1
J gene: TRBJ2-1
D gene: -
clone size: -
CDR3 DNA: TGTGCCAGCAGTGAAATAGGTAGTGAGCAATTCTTC
CDR3 protein: CASSEIGSEQFF

V gene: TRBV11-1
J gene: TRBJ2-2
D gene: -
clone size: -
CDR3 DNA: TGTGCCAGTAGCTATACTAGTGGCACCCGGAAACTGTTTTTT
CDR3 protein: CASSYTSGTRKLFF

V gene: TRBV10-2
J gene: TRBJ2-1
D gene: -
clone size: few
CDR3 DNA: TGCGCCAACAGTGATGGGACAAACTTCTACAATGAGCAGTTCTTC
CDR3 protein: CANSDGTNFYNEQFF

V gene: TRBV4-1
J gene: TRBJ1-6
D gene: -
clone size: -
CDR3 DNA: TGCGTCAGCAGCCAAGGGCAGGACTTGGTCTTACCCCTCCACTTT
CDR3 protein: CVSSQGQDLVLPLHF

V gene: TRBV29-1
J gene: TRBJ2-7
D gene: -
clone size: -
CDR3 DNA: TGCAGCATTGGAGGAGGGAACTACAAGCAGTACTTC
CDR3 protein: CSIGGGNYKQYF

V gene: TRBV20-1
J gene: TRBJ2-6
D gene: -
clone size: -
CDR3 DNA: TGCAGTGCGGTGGGGGACTCTGGGGCCTATGTCCTGACTTTC
CDR3 protein: CSAVGDSGAYVLTF

V gene: TRBV11-3
J gene: TRBJ2-2
D gene: -
clone size: -
CDR3 DNA: TGTGCCAGCAGCCTGAGACAGACCGGGGAGCTGTTTTTT
CDR3 protein: CASSLRQTGELFF

V gene: TRBV6-4
J gene: TRBJ2-5
D gene: -
clone size: -
CDR3 DNA: TGTGCCAACAGTAGGACAGCCGAAGAGACCCAGTACTTT
CDR3 protein: CANSRTAEETQYF

V gene: TRBV5-4
J gene: TRBJ1-6
D gene: -
clone size: -
CDR3 DNA: TGTGTCAGCGGCATACAGGGCCGGAATTCACCCCACCACTTT
CDR3 protein: CVSGIQGRNSPHHF

V gene: TRBV11-3
J gene: TRBJ2-3
D gene: -
clone size: -
CDR3 DNA: TGTGCCAGCTTATCACCGGGCCATAAGCAGTATTTT
CDR3 protein: CASLSPGHKQYF

V gene: TRBV10-3
J gene: TRBJ2-3
D gene: -
clone size: -
CDR3 DNA: TGTACCATCAGTGAGTCCGCGGGATGGGGCACAGATACGCAGTATTTT
CDR3 protein: CTISESAGWGTDTQYF